This entry is about one TCR beta chain. The antigen is not known. Profiled with immunoSEQ multiplex PCR; TCRdb holds only in-frame clones, not every one. The table records about 190,000 clones, around 88% of them present only once. The data belong to a study of cytomegalovirus exposure and HLA in healthy donors. Study details: The same platform was used for the 120 validation repertoires and the approximately 670 first-cohort repertoires, a later analysis reported.

Study-level findings and limits: High sensitivity and specificity were reportedly achieved when the classifier diagnosed cytomegalovirus status. Among TCR beta chains, those listed as cytomegalovirus-associated numbered 164. In vitro experiments confirmed that three CMV-associated chains were specific for CMV antigens.

Germline loops: CDR1 DFQATT, CDR2 SNEGSKA (reference sequence). The V gene lost 5 bases and the J gene lost 4 bases, with 5 bases spanning the gap. This CDR3 region has 10 residues. This clonotype was sampled from a young woman in good health and CMV-seronegative. The chain couples TRBV20-1 to TRBJ1-2; D is ambiguous. The material sequenced was PBMCs. Written as DNA, the CDR3 is TGCAGTGCTGGCCCCTATGGCTACACCTTC. Amino acid sequence: CSAGPYGYTF.